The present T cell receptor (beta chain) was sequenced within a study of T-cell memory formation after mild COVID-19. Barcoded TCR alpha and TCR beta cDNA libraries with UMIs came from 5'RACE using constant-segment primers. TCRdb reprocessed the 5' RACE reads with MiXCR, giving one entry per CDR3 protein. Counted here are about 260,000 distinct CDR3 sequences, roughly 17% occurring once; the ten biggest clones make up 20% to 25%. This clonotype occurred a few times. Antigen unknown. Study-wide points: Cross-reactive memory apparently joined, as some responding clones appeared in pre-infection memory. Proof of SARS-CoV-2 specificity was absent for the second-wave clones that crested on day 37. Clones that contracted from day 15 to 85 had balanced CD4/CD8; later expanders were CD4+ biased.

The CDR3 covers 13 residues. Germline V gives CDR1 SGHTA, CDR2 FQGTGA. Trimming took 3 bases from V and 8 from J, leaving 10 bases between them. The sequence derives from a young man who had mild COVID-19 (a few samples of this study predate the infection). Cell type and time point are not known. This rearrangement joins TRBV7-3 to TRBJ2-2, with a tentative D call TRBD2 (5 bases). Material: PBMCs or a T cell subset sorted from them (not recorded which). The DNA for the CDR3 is TGTGCCAGCAGCTTTACCGGAGGAGGGGAGCTGTTTTTT. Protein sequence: CASSFTGGGELFF. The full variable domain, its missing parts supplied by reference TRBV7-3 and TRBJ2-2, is GAGVSQTPSNKVTEKGKYVELRCDPISGHTALYWYRQSLGQGPEFLIYFQGTGAADDSGLPNDRFFAVRPEGSVSTLKIQRTERGDSAVYLCASSFTGGGELFFGEGSRLTVL.